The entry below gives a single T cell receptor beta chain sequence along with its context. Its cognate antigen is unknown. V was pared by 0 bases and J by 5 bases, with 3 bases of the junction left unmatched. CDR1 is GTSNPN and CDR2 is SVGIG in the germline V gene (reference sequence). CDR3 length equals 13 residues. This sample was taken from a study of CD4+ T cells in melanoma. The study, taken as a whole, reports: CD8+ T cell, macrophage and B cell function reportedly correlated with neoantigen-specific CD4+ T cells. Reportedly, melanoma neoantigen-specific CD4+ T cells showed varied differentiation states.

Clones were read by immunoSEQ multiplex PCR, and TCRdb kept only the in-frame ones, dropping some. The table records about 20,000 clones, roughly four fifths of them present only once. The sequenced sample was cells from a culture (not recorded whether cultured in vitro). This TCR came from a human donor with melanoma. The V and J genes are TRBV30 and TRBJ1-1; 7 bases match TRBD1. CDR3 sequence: CAWSVQGITEAFF. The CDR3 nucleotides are TGTGCCTGGAGTGTACAGGGGATTACTGAAGCTTTCTTT.